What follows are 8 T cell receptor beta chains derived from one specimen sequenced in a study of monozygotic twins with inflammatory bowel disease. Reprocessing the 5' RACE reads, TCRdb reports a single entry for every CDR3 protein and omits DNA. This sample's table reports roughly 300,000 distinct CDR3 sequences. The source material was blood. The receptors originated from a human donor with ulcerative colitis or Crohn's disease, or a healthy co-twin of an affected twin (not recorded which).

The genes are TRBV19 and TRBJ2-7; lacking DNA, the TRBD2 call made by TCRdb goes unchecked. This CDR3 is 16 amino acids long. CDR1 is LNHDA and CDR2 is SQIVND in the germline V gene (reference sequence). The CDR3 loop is CASSIALAGYSYEQYF. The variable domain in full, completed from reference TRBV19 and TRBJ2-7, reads DGGITQSPKYLFRKEGQNVTLSCEQNLNHDAMYWYRQDPGQGLRLIYYSQIVNDFQKGDIAEGYSVSREKKESFPLTVTSAQKNPTAFYLCASSIALAGYSYEQYFGPGTRLTVT.

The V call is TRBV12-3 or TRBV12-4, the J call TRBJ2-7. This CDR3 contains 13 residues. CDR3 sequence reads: CASSIGSSYEQYF.

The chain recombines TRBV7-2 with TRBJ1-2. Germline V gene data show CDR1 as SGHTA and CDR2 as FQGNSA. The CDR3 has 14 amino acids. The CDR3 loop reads CASSLGDINYGYTF.

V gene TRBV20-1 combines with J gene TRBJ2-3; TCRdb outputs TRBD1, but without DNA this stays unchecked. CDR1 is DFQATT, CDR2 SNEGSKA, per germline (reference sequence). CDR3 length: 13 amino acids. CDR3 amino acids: CSASILAPPGQYF.

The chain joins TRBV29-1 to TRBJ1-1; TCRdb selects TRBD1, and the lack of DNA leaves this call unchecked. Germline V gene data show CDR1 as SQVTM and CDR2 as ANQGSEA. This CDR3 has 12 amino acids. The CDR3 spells CSVKTGGTEAFF.

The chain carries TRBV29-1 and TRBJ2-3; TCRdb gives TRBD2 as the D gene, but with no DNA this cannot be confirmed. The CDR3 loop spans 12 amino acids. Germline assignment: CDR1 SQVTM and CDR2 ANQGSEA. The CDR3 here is CSSGVSTDTQYF.

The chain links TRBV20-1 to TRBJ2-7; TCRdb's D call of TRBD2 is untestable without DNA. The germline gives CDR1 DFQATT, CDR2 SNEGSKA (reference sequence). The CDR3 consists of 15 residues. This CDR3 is CSARIAGGRIYEQYF.

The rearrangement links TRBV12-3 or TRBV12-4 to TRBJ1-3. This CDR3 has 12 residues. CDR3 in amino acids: CASSSGGSTIYF.